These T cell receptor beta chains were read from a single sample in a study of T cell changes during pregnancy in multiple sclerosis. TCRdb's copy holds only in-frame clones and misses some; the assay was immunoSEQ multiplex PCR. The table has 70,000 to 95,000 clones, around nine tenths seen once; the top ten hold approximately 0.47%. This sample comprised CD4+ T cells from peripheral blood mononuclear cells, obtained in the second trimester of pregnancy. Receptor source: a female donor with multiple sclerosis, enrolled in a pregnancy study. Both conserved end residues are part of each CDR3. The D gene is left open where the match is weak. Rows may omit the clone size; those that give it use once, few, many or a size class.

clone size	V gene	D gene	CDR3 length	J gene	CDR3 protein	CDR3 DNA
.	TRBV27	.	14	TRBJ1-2	CASRPGQPNYGYTF	TGTGCCAGCAGGCCAGGACAGCCGAACTATGGCTACACCTTC
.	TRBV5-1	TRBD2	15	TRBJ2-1	CASSLGLADYNEQFF	TGCGCCAGCAGCTTGGGACTAGCGGATTACAATGAGCAGTTCTTC
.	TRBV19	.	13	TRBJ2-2	CASSIPTVRGLFF	TGTGCCAGTAGTATTCCCACGGTTAGGGGGCTGTTTTTT
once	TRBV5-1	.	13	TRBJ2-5	CASSPGQQETQYF	TGCGCCAGCAGCCCGGGACAACAAGAGACCCAGTACTTC
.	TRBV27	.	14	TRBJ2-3	CASSLGHRTDTQYF	TGTGCCAGCAGTTTGGGACATCGCACAGATACGCAGTATTTT
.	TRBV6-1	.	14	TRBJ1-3	CASSSGSSGNTIYF	TGTGCCAGCAGTTCAGGGTCTTCTGGAAACACCATATATTTT
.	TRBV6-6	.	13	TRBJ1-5	CASSFGINQPQHF	TGTGCCAGCAGTTTCGGGATCAATCAGCCCCAGCATTTT
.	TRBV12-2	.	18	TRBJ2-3	CASRAAIAGGTLTDTQYF	TGTGCAAGTCGCGCTGCGATAGCGGGAGGGACCCTCACAGATACGCAGTATTTT
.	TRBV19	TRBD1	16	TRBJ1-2	CASSPRDRGRGYGYTF	TGTGCCAGTAGTCCCCGGGACAGGGGGCGAGGCTATGGCTACACCTTC
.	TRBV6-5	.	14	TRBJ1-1	CASSYAGENTEAFF	TGTGCCAGCAGTTACGCGGGGGAGAACACTGAAGCTTTCTTT
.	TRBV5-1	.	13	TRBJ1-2	CASSLAAGDGYTF	TGCGCCAGCAGCTTGGCGGCAGGGGATGGCTACACCTTC
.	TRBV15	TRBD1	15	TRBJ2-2	CATSSSRGFTGELFF	TGTGCCACCAGCAGCTCCAGGGGGTTTACCGGGGAGCTGTTTTTT
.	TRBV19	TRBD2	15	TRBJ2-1	CASNPGTSGIYEQFF	TGTGCCAGTAATCCCGGGACTAGCGGGATCTATGAGCAGTTCTTC
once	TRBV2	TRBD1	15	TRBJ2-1	CASKQGDRANNEQFF	TGTGCCAGCAAACAGGGGGACAGAGCAAACAATGAGCAGTTCTTC
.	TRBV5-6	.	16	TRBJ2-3	CASSLERGFSTDTQYF	TGTGCCAGCAGCTTGGAAAGGGGCTTTTCCACAGATACGCAGTATTTT
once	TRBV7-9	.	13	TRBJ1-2	CASSLNDNRGYTF	TGTGCCAGCAGCTTAAATGATAATCGGGGCTACACCTTC
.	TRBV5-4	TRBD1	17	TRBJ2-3	CASSLPGQGAAWDTQYF	TGTGCCAGCAGCCTCCCCGGGCAGGGGGCTGCGTGGGATACGCAGTATTTT
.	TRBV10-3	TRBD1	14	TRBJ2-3	CAISGQGGTDTQYF	TGTGCCATCAGTGGACAGGGGGGAACAGATACGCAGTATTTT
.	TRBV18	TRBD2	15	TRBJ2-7	CASSLLADSPYEQYF	TGTGCCAGCTCATTACTAGCGGATTCCCCCTACGAGCAGTACTTC
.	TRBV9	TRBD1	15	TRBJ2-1	CASSAQGQASGEQFF	TGTGCCAGCAGCGCCCAAGGACAGGCCTCGGGTGAGCAGTTCTTC
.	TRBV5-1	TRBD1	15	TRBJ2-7	CASSLGDRALYEQYF	TGCGCCAGCAGCTTGGGGGACAGGGCACTATACGAGCAGTACTTC
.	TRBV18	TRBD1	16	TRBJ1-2	CASSPSGQGAGYGYTF	TGTGCCAGCTCACCGAGTGGACAGGGGGCAGGCTATGGCTACACCTTC
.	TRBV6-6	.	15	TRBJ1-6	CASDTSDRYNSPLHF	TGTGCCAGCGACACATCTGACCGATATAATTCACCCCTCCACTTT
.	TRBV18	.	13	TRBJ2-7	CASSQKQGDEQYF	TGTGCCAGCTCACAAAAACAGGGCGACGAGCAGTACTTC
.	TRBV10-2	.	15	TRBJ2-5	CASSDFSTMEETQYF	TGCGCCAGCAGTGATTTTAGCACCATGGAGGAGACCCAGTACTTC
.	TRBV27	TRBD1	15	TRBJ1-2	CASSSRTGGGKGYTF	TGTGCCAGCAGTTCCCGGACAGGGGGCGGTAAGGGCTACACCTTC
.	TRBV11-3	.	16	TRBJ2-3	CASSLGFRTSTDTQYF	TGTGCCAGCAGCTTAGGATTTCGTACTAGCACAGATACGCAGTATTTT
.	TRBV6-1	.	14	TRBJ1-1	CASSLPTVNTEAFF	TGTGCCAGCAGCCTACCCACCGTGAACACTGAAGCTTTCTTT
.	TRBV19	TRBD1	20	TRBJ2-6	CASSISGTGLHSSGANVLTF	TGTGCCAGTAGCATCAGTGGGACAGGGCTTCACAGCTCTGGGGCCAACGTCCTGACTTTC
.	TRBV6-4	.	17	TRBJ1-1	CASSEENAKRVWAEAFF	TGTGCCAGCAGTGAAGAAAACGCGAAGAGGGTATGGGCTGAAGCTTTCTTT
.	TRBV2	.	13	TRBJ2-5	CASSVVVVEGQYF	TGTGCCAGCAGTGTGGTGGTGGTAGAGGGCCAGTACTTC
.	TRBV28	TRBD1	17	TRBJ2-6	CASTATGRSLGANVLTF	TGTGCCAGCACGGCGACAGGGCGGTCGTTGGGGGCCAACGTCCTGACTTTC
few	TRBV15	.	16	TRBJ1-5	CATSRDGELGNQPQHF	TGTGCCACCAGCAGAGACGGGGAGCTAGGCAATCAGCCCCAGCATTTT
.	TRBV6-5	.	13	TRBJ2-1	CAARETPDNEQFF	TGTGCCGCACGGGAAACCCCAGACAATGAGCAGTTCTTC
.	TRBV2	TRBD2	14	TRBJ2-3	CASSESSGRDTQYF	TGTGCCAGCAGTGAGTCTAGCGGGAGGGATACGCAGTATTTT
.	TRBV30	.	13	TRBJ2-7	CAWSVLEGAEQYF	TGTGCCTGGAGTGTACTTGAAGGGGCCGAGCAGTACTTC
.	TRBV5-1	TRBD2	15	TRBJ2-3	CASSTGLAGTDTQYF	TGCGCCAGCAGCACCGGACTAGCGGGGACAGATACGCAGTATTTT
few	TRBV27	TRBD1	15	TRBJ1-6	CASKQGVDHNSPLHF	TGTGCCAGTAAACAGGGGGTTGATCATAATTCACCCCTCCACTTT
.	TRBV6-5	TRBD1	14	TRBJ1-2	CASSRGTGGYGYTF	TGTGCCAGCAGTAGAGGGACAGGGGGCTATGGCTACACCTTC
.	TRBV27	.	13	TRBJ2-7	CASSLEGSYEQYF	TGTGCCAGCAGTTTGGAGGGCTCCTACGAGCAGTACTTC
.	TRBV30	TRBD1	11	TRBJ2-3	CAWSVRQGEYF	TGTGCCTGGAGTGTACGACAGGGAGAGTATTTT
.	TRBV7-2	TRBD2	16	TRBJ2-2	CASSLGLARDTGELFF	TGTGCCAGCAGCTTGGGACTAGCCCGGGACACCGGGGAGCTGTTTTTT
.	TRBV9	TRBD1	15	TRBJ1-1	CASSVAGGERAEAFF	TGTGCCAGCAGCGTCGCAGGGGGCGAGAGGGCTGAAGCTTTCTTT
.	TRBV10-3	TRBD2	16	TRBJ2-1	CAISESSGGTYNEQFF	TGTGCCATCAGTGAGTCGTCGGGAGGCACCTACAATGAGCAGTTCTTC
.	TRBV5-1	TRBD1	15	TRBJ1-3	CASRQGDLLGNTIYF	TGCGCCAGCAGGCAGGGGGACCTTCTCGGAAACACCATATATTTT
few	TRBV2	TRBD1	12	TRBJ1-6	CATQGVGSPLHF	TGTGCCACACAGGGGGTAGGATCACCCCTCCACTTT
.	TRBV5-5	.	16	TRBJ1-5	CASSLRSGVGNQPQHF	TGTGCCAGCAGCTTGCGGTCAGGGGTAGGCAATCAGCCCCAGCATTTT
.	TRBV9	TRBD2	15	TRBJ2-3	CASSVGLAGGDTQYF	TGTGCCAGCAGCGTAGGTCTAGCGGGAGGAGATACGCAGTATTTT
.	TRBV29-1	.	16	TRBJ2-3	CSVEDRLVSNTDTQYF	TGCAGCGTTGAAGATCGACTAGTCTCAAACACAGATACGCAGTATTTT
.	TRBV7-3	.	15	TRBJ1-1	CASSQITEAGTEAFF	TGTGCCAGCAGCCAAATTACCGAAGCGGGAACTGAAGCTTTCTTT
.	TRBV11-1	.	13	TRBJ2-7	CASSLYRAGEQYF	TGTGCCAGCAGCTTGTACAGGGCGGGCGAGCAGTACTTC
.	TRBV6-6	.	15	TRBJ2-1	CASSSSPSSYNEQFF	TGTGCCAGCAGTTCTTCACCGAGCTCCTACAATGAGCAGTTCTTC
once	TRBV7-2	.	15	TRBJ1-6	CASSSGPEGNSPLHF	TGTGCCAGCAGTTCTGGACCCGAGGGCAATTCACCCCTCCACTTT
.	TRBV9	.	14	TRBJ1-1	CASSVEGRDTEAFF	TGTGCCAGCAGCGTAGAAGGGAGAGACACTGAAGCTTTCTTT
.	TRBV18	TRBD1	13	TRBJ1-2	CASFSTGLNGYTF	TGTGCCAGCTTTTCGACAGGGTTAAATGGCTACACCTTC